The following is a TCR beta chain sequence with its context. The data were taken from a study of cytomegalovirus exposure and HLA in healthy donors. Primers included in the PCR were 60 Vbeta and 13 Jbeta primers. Repertoires were generated with immunoSEQ multiplex PCR, while TCRdb's copy carries only in-frame clones and drops some. The sample lists some 150,000 clones, about 9.2% occurring once. The TCR comes from a woman in her thirties or forties in good health and CMV-seropositive. The specimen sequenced was PBMCs.

The CDR3 region has the DNA TGCGCCAGCAGCCCGAGCTTGGCTCGCGGGAACACTGAAGCTTTCTTT. This sequence encodes CASSPSLARGNTEAFF. The chain joins TRBV5-1 to TRBJ1-1; D uncertain. CDR1 SGHRS and CDR2 YFSETQ come from the germline V gene. Deletions cut 4 bases from V and 1 base from J, with 17 bases between. This CDR3 has 16 amino acids.